The 29 T cell receptor beta chains in this list originate from one sample, sequenced in a study of shared clonotypes between healthy human individuals. Generated by immunoSEQ multiplex PCR, the TCRdb table keeps only in-frame clones and is missing some. The sample shows approximately 480,000 clones, 60% to 80% of them seen only once. What was sequenced was PBMCs. Every receptor here comes from a woman in her forties in good health. Some clones in this sample may be carry-over from other donors' samples.

The V gene is TRBV6-5, the J gene TRBJ1-2, with unresolved D. Per germline, CDR1 MNHEY and CDR2 SVGAGI. The germline V and J ends were trimmed by 3 bases and 4 bases, with 9 bases remaining between them. CDR3 length: 13 amino acids. CDR3 in DNA: TGTGCCAGCAGTTATCAACCCTCCTATGGCTACACCTTC. This encodes CASSYQPSYGYTF.

V gene TRBV6-1 combines with J gene TRBJ2-7, with D maybe TRBD2 (6 bases). V lost 8 bases and J 2 bases, leaving 16 bases between the germline ends. Germline loops: CDR1 MNHNS, CDR2 SASEGT. The CDR3 runs to 14 residues. The CDR3 spells CASASGVWAYEQYF. CDR3 DNA sequence: TGTGCCAGCGCTTCGGGGGTTTGGGCCTACGAGCAGTACTTC.

The V gene is TRBV9, the J gene TRBJ2-7; D may correspond to TRBD1 or TRBD2 (5 bases each). CDR3 size: 14 residues. V was cut by 4 bases and J by 6 bases, with 17 bases left in between. Germline CDR1 is SGDLS and CDR2 is YYNGEE. DNA of the CDR3: TGTGCCAGCAGCCCACGTGGGGGTAAAGGCGAGCAGTACTTC. Amino acid sequence: CASSPRGGKGEQYF.

This clone was counted between two and nine times. The V gene is TRBV27, the J gene TRBJ1-1, with D tentatively TRBD1 (5 bases). The CDR3 has 15 amino acids. The V end lost 6 bases, the J end lost 0 bases, and 14 bases lay between the germline ends. Germline CDR1 and CDR2: MNHEY and SMNVEV (reference sequence). The CDR3 coding sequence is TGTGCCAGCAGCTTTGGGGGGTATATGAACACTGAAGCTTTCTTT. Amino acid sequence: CASSFGGYMNTEAFF.

The chain has TRBV9 and TRBJ2-4; TRBD1 matches 10 bases. This CDR3 comprises 18 residues. Germline V gene sequence: CDR1 SGDLS, CDR2 YYNGEE. Trimming at V came to 4 bases and at J to 0 bases, leaving 10 bases not matched to a gene. CDR3: CASSLGQGGQVAKNIQYF. The CDR3 bases are TGTGCCAGCAGCCTCGGACAGGGGGGACAGGTAGCCAAAAACATTCAGTACTTC.

This chain joins TRBV11-2 and TRBJ2-2; TRBD2 is a possible D gene (5 bases). Germline loops: CDR1 SGHAT, CDR2 FQNNGV. The V gene lost 4 bases and the J gene lost 7 bases, with 10 bases spanning the gap. This CDR3 comprises 13 residues. The CDR3 DNA reads as TGTGCCAGCAGCTATACTAGTTTCGGGGAGCTGTTTTTT. It yields the protein CASSYTSFGELFF.

This chain connects TRBV6-5 to TRBJ1-5; D might be TRBD1 (5 bases). CDR1 is MNHEY, CDR2 SVGAGI, per germline. Trimming stripped 2 bases from V and 4 bases from J, with 12 bases between. The CDR3 totals 15 residues. The CDR3 bases are TGTGCCAGCAGTTACGACAGCTCGGCTAATCAGCCCCAGCATTTT. As protein: CASSYDSSANQPQHF.

Comment on this clone: A much larger clone sits a single nucleotide away, making a read error possible. The rearrangement uses TRBV5-6 and TRBJ1-1, with D possibly being TRBD1 (6 bases). Deletions cut 7 bases from V and 1 base from J, with 14 bases between. Looked up from germline, CDR1 is SGHDT and CDR2 is YYEEEE. CDR3 length: 14 amino acids. CDR3 coding DNA: TGTGCCAGCGGCTACCCGGACAGGAACACTGAAGCTTTCTTT. It encodes CASGYPDRNTEAFF. Together with reference TRBV5-6 and TRBJ1-1, the CDR3 gives the full variable domain: DAGVTQSPTHLIKTRGQQVTLRCSPKSGHDTVSWYQQALGQGPQFIFQYYEEEERQRGNFPDRFSGHQFPNYSSELNVNALLLGDSALYLCASGYPDRNTEAFFGQGTRLTVV.

The rearrangement uses TRBV5-6 and TRBJ1-4; tentatively, D is TRBD1 (6 bases). V was trimmed by 4 bases and J by 8 bases, leaving 15 bases between them. Germline assignment: CDR1 SGHDT and CDR2 YYEEEE. This CDR3 is built from 14 residues. As DNA, the CDR3 is TGTGCCAGCAGCCACAGGGCCCGAAGCGAAAAACTGTTTTTT. Encoded protein: CASSHRARSEKLFF.

The chain joins TRBV19 to TRBJ1-2, with 11 bases that match TRBD1. The CDR3 extends over 14 amino acids. With V trimmed by 9 bases and J by 3 bases, 6 bases remained unmatched. CDR1 is LNHDA and CDR2 is SQIVND in the germline V gene (reference sequence). This CDR3 reads CASRDRGEYYGYTF. Here the CDR3 DNA reads TGTGCCAGCAGGGACAGGGGGGAATACTATGGCTACACCTTC. Full variable domain (outside the CDR3, taken from reference TRBV19 and TRBJ1-2): DGGITQSPKYLFRKEGQNVTLSCEQNLNHDAMYWYRQDPGQGLRLIYYSQIVNDFQKGDIAEGYSVSREKKESFPLTVTSAQKNPTAFYLCASRDRGEYYGYTFGSGTRLTVV.

The CDR3 sequence: CASSPSVAYNEQFF. DNA for the CDR3: TGCGCCAGCAGTCCCTCAGTGGCCTACAATGAGCAGTTCTTC. The chain is built from TRBV10-2 and TRBJ2-1; unclear D gene. The CDR3 runs 14 residues. Deletions cut 5 bases from V and 2 bases from J, with 10 bases between. CDR1 is WSHSY and CDR2 is SAAADI in the germline V gene.

The gene calls are TRBV10-3 and TRBJ2-7, with D unresolved. V dropped 6 bases and J dropped 0 bases, with 9 bases sitting between them. The CDR3 runs to 13 residues. CDR1 is ENHRY and CDR2 is SYGVKD in the germline V gene. CDR3 loop: CAISAGPSYEQYF. For the CDR3, the DNA is TGTGCCATCAGCGCCGGGCCCTCCTACGAGCAGTACTTC.

The gene calls are TRBV4-1 and TRBJ2-7; 9 bases match TRBD1. Germline V gives CDR1 MGHRA, CDR2 YSYEKL. The CDR3 contains 15 residues. The V gene end was trimmed by 2 bases and the J gene end by 3 bases; junction bases not matched to a gene: 5. As DNA, the CDR3 is TGCGCCAGCAGCCAAATTGGGACAGGGATCTACGAGCAGTACTTC. It translates to CASSQIGTGIYEQYF.

This clone came up many times. This rearrangement joins TRBV15 to TRBJ1-4; tentative D call: TRBD1 (5 bases). Looked up from germline, CDR1 is LNHNV and CDR2 is YYDKDF (reference sequence). CDR3 size: 13 residues. Between the trimmed V and J ends, which lost 0 bases and 13 bases, there was a span of 12 bases. The CDR3 loop is CATSRDLRERLFF. In DNA form, the CDR3 reads TGTGCCACCAGCAGAGATCTCAGGGAGCGACTGTTTTTT.

This chain uses TRBV5-4 with TRBJ2-5; maybe TRBD1 (5 bases). V gave up 1 base and J gave up 1 base, with 8 bases separating them. The CDR3 length is 14 residues. The germline V gene encodes CDR1 SGHNT and CDR2 YYREEE (reference sequence). The CDR3 spells CASSLQGIQETQYF. CDR3 coding DNA: TGTGCCAGCAGCTTGCAGGGAATCCAAGAGACCCAGTACTTC.

V and J are TRBV29-1 and TRBJ2-5; 16 nucleotides align to TRBD2. The CDR3 contains 19 residues. V was clipped by 3 bases and J by 1 base; unmatched bases: 11. The germline V gene has CDR1 SQVTM and CDR2 ANQGSEA. The CDR3 DNA reads as TGCAGCGTTGAGCAAGGGACTAGCGGGAGGGCCGCGTCCCAAGAGACCCAGTACTTC. Translation: CSVEQGTSGRAASQETQYF.

This clone was seen more than once but under ten times. This sequence joins TRBV6-6 and TRBJ2-5; 9 bases match TRBD1. The V gene's germline CDR1 is MNHNY and CDR2 SVGAGI (reference sequence). With 2 bases clipped from V and 4 bases from J, the junction kept 8 bases outside the gene matches. The CDR3 loop spans 16 amino acids. In nucleotides, the CDR3 is TGTGCCAGCAGTTACACCCAACAGGGGGCCGGAGAGACCCAGTACTTC. Protein product: CASSYTQQGAGETQYF.

The rearrangement uses TRBV4-1 and TRBJ2-3; a weak D match, TRBD1 (6 bases). Trimming removed 0 bases at V and 2 bases at J, with 12 bases between. The germline gives CDR1 MGHRA, CDR2 YSYEKL. The CDR3 spans 16 residues. The CDR3 region has the DNA TGCGCCAGCAGCCAAGAAAGACAGGAGATCACAGATACGCAGTATTTT. Its translation: CASSQERQEITDTQYF.

The rearrangement links TRBV28 to TRBJ2-3; TRBD2 agrees at 7 bases. Germline V CDR1 and CDR2: MDHEN, SYDVKM. CDR3 size: 13 residues. The ends lost 8 bases at V and 5 bases at J; junction bases unmatched: 7. The CDR3 sequence: CASLGGGVDTQYF. CDR3 nucleotide sequence: TGTGCCAGCCTCGGGGGAGGGGTAGATACGCAGTATTTT.

The V call is TRBV7-2, the J call TRBJ1-3; no clear D gene. The CDR3 length is 17 residues. Germline V gene data show CDR1 as SGHTA and CDR2 as FQGNSA. Deletions cut 1 base from V and 4 bases from J, with 17 bases between. CDR3 protein: CASSLVVTSTFGNTIYF. For the CDR3, the DNA is TGTGCCAGCAGCTTAGTGGTGACTTCAACCTTCGGAAACACCATATATTTT.

This clone appeared a few times. The V gene is TRBV5-1, the J gene TRBJ1-1; TRBD1 matches at 7 bases. V was clipped by 1 base and J by 1 base; unmatched bases: 7. This CDR3 is built from 16 residues. The germline V gene has CDR1 SGHRS and CDR2 YFSETQ. This chain's CDR3 is CASSLIGRTGNTEAFF. CDR3 DNA: TGCGCCAGCAGCTTGATTGGCCGGACAGGGAACACTGAAGCTTTCTTT.

This rearrangement joins TRBV20-1 to TRBJ2-1, with unresolved D. Per the germline V gene, CDR1 is DFQATT and CDR2 is SNEGSKA (reference sequence). The ends were cut back, 6 bases at V and 9 bases at J, with 12 bases in the middle. This CDR3 region has 11 residues. The CDR3 protein is CSATFVGEQFF. DNA for the CDR3: TGCAGTGCCACCTTCGTCGGTGAGCAGTTCTTC.

This clone was found once. The rearrangement joins TRBV28 to TRBJ1-2, with D unclear. V was trimmed by 5 bases and J by 0 bases, leaving 16 bases between them. Germline CDR1 MDHEN, CDR2 SYDVKM. The CDR3 is 16 residues long. CDR3: CASSRTLLVANYGYTF. CDR3 DNA: TGTGCCAGCAGTCGGACCCTCCTCGTGGCTAACTATGGCTACACCTTC.

DNA of the CDR3: TGTGCCACCAGCAGAGGAGGCGCGAGGGGAGGGGATACGCAGTATTTT. Translating gives CATSRGGARGGDTQYF. The chain recombines TRBV15 with TRBJ2-3; 7 bases match TRBD2. The CDR3 is 16 amino acids. Germline CDR1 reads LNHNV; CDR2 reads YYDKDF (reference sequence). The J segment lost 6 bases and the V segment lost 1 base, leaving 10 bases of the junction unmatched.

The J gene is TRBJ1-2, the V gene TRBV6-1, with D unclear. This CDR3 region has 15 residues. Germline V gene sequence: CDR1 MNHNS, CDR2 SASEGT. The V gene lost 2 bases and the J gene lost 6 bases, with 16 bases spanning the gap. The CDR3 sequence is CASSELPQEIDGYTF. In nucleotides, the CDR3 is TGTGCCAGCAGTGAACTGCCCCAGGAAATTGATGGCTACACCTTC.

The DNA of the CDR3 is TGTGCCAGCAGCTTAACGTGGGGGAATGAGCAGTTCTTC. Translation gives CASSLTWGNEQFF. The V gene is TRBV7-3, the J gene TRBJ2-1; tentatively, D is TRBD1 or TRBD2 (5 bases each). Germline lookup yields CDR1 SGHTA and CDR2 FQGTGA. This CDR3 spans 13 amino acids. Trimming left V 0 bases short and J 7 bases short, with 7 bases between.

This sequence joins TRBV28 and TRBJ1-3; 9 bases map to TRBD1. Germline V CDR1 and CDR2: MDHEN, SYDVKM. The junction had 8 bases not matched to a gene; V was cut back by 6 bases and J by 2 bases. The CDR3 totals 16 residues. CDR3 region: CASSHRDRATGNTIYF. CDR3 nucleotides: TGTGCCAGCAGCCACCGGGACAGGGCAACTGGAAACACCATATATTTT.

The chain has TRBV7-6 and TRBJ1-1, with 11 bases matching TRBD1. The CDR3 has 14 residues. CDR1 is SGHVS and CDR2 is FNYEAQ in the germline V gene. Trimming took 4 bases from V and 7 from J; bases not matched to a gene: 5. CDR3: CASSSRTGGIEAFF. In DNA, the CDR3 is TGTGCCAGCAGCTCAAGGACAGGGGGCATTGAAGCTTTCTTT.

The chain combines TRBV27 with TRBJ2-3, with D possibly being TRBD1 (5 bases). The V gene's germline CDR1 is MNHEY and CDR2 SMNVEV (reference sequence). V lost 5 bases to trimming and J lost 0 bases, with 18 bases between them. The CDR3 spans 17 residues. Here the CDR3 reads CASSPHSDSYSTDTQYF. CDR3 DNA sequence: TGTGCCAGCAGTCCCCACAGCGACAGTTATAGCACAGATACGCAGTATTTT.